This T cell receptor (beta chain) was obtained from a study of blood T cell repertoires in COVID-19. Measured with immunoSEQ multiplex PCR; TCRdb has only the in-frame clones, and not every one. The data show fewer than 200,000 clones, about four fifths seen once. V was shortened by 4 bases and J by 0 bases, with 11 bases between the two germline ends. CDR3 length equals 15 residues. Germline V gene data show CDR1 as SGHKS and CDR2 as YYEKEE (reference sequence). Participant-given clinical history determined each cohort assignment. V gene TRBV5-5 combines with J gene TRBJ1-5; D gene unclear. Sequenced input: PBMCs or T cells enriched from blood (not recorded which). This sequence originates from a woman in her twenties or thirties who had been exposed to COVID-19. The CDR3 DNA is TGTGCCAGCAGCGCCGACCCGGGTAGCAATCAGCCCCAGCATTTT. As protein: CASSADPGSNQPQHF.